The 15 T cell receptor beta chains below were found in one sample sequenced in a study of blood T cells in healthy people across ages. A second roughly 7 to 11 cycle PCR used barcoded and J-beta primers. TCRdb reprocessed the 5' RACE reads with MiXCR, giving one entry per CDR3 protein. Among 1,800,000 or so distinct CDR3 sequences listed, more than 35% were seen once. The sequencing sample was made of blood. The receptors derive from a human donor in good health.

In nucleotides, the CDR3 is TGTGCCAGCAGCGCAAGGACTAGAGATGAGCAGTTCTTC. It encodes CASSARTRDEQFF. V gene TRBV4-2 combines with J gene TRBJ2-1; 7 bases are a match to TRBD2. The CDR3 is 13 amino acids. The junction had 6 bases not matched to a gene; V was cut back by 5 bases and J by 8 bases. The germline V gene encodes CDR1 LGHNA and CDR2 YNFKEQ.

The CDR3 bases are TGTGCCAGCAGCTCACGAGTGGGGGCTCATGGCTACACCTTC. It translates to CASSSRVGAHGYTF. The chain links TRBV7-9 to TRBJ1-2; possible D gene TRBD1, 6 bases. The CDR3 spans 14 residues. CDR1 SEHNR and CDR2 FQNEAQ come from the germline V gene (reference sequence). The germline V and J ends were trimmed by 4 bases and 6 bases, with 15 bases remaining between them. The whole variable domain, filled in from reference TRBV7-9 and TRBJ1-2, reads DTGVSQNPRHKITKRGQNVTFRCDPISEHNRLYWYRQTLGQGPEFLTYFQNEAQLEKSRLLSDRFSAERPKGSFSTLEIQRTEQGDSAMYLCASSSRVGAHGYTFGSGTRLTVV.

Ten or more counts support this clonotype. The chain is built from TRBV29-1 and TRBJ2-6; no definite D call. There are 16 residues in the CDR3. V was pared by 4 bases and J by 2 bases, with 15 bases between. Per the germline V gene, CDR1 is SQVTM and CDR2 is ANQGSEA. The CDR3 DNA reads TGCAGCGTTGGCTGGCCTAGGGCCACTGGGGCCAACGTCCTGACTTTC. It translates to CSVGWPRATGANVLTF.

V is TRBV6-5 and J is TRBJ1-4; possible D gene TRBD1, 5 bases. CDR3 size: 14 residues. Trimming shortened V by 10 bases and J by 6 bases, and 18 bases separated the two germline ends. CDR1 and CDR2 from the germline V gene are MNHEY and SVGAGI. CDR3 DNA: TGTGCCACAGCGGTGGCCGGGGGTCATGAAAAACTGTTTTTT. Translating it yields CATAVAGGHEKLFF.

About this clonotype itself: Just one base apart from a much larger clone, this may be a read error. This chain connects TRBV12-3 or TRBV12-4 to TRBJ2-7, with D uncertain. This CDR3 is built from 13 residues. The CDR3 sequence is CASSLHQNYKQYF. Here the CDR3 DNA reads TGTGCCAGCAGTTTGCATCAAAACTACAAGCAGTACTTC.

The gene calls are TRBV6-1 and TRBJ2-3; D is unresolved. Trimming removed 7 bases at V and 0 bases at J, with 8 bases between. CDR3 length equals 13 residues. Germline V gene sequence: CDR1 MNHNS, CDR2 SASEGT. In DNA form, the CDR3 reads TGTGCCAGCATGTTGAGGAGCACAGATACGCAGTATTTT. This translates into CASMLRSTDTQYF.

V usage is TRBV29-1 and J usage is TRBJ1-1; no firm D call. V lost 4 bases and J lost 0, with 9 bases in between. The CDR3 loop spans 13 amino acids. Germline CDR1 and CDR2: SQVTM and ANQGSEA. The CDR3 nucleotides are TGCAGCGTTGGTAACAGCATGAACACTGAAGCTTTCTTT. Translated: CSVGNSMNTEAFF.

The chain has TRBV6-5 and TRBJ2-1; tentative D call: TRBD2 (6 bases). Looked up from germline, CDR1 is MNHEY and CDR2 is SVGAGI. V lost 7 bases and J 0 bases, leaving 16 bases between the germline ends. This CDR3 contains 16 residues. CDR3 sequence: CASTRAGYGSYNEQFF. The CDR3 DNA reads TGTGCCAGCACGCGAGCGGGCTACGGCTCCTACAATGAGCAGTTCTTC.

The chain uses TRBV10-3 and TRBJ2-1; 15 nucleotides agree with TRBD2. Germline CDR1 ENHRY, CDR2 SYGVKD. J was trimmed by 0 bases and V by 10 bases; bases with no gene match: 7. The CDR3 totals 17 residues. As DNA, the CDR3 is TGTGCCAGTTTTGGGACTAGCGGGGGGAGCTCCTACAATGAGCAGTTCTTC. Protein product: CASFGTSGGSSYNEQFF.

The V gene is TRBV20-1, the J gene TRBJ2-3; D not resolved. V was cut by 2 bases and J by 5 bases, with 17 bases left in between. This CDR3 has 15 amino acids. CDR1 and CDR2 (germline): DFQATT, SNEGSKA (reference sequence). The CDR3 reads CSARPPRALVDTQYF. In DNA form, the CDR3 reads TGCAGTGCTAGACCCCCTAGGGCTCTAGTAGATACGCAGTATTTT.

CDR3 sequence: CATSAPPAGGPADTQYF. The DNA for the CDR3 is TGTGCCACCAGTGCCCCCCCGGCGGGGGGGCCTGCGGATACGCAGTATTTT. This sequence joins TRBV24-1 and TRBJ2-3; 9 bases fit TRBD2. CDR3 length equals 17 residues. After removal of 5 bases from V and 6 bases from J, the junction contained 14 bases not matched to a gene. Per germline, CDR1 KGHDR and CDR2 SFDVKD.

The chain employs TRBV7-6 and TRBJ1-2; the D gene is possibly TRBD1 (6 bases). Germline values: CDR1 SGHVS, CDR2 FNYEAQ. This CDR3 spans 14 amino acids. The V and J ends lost 1 base and 6 bases respectively, with 12 bases between them. This CDR3 reads CASSLDLGANGYTF. The CDR3 bases are TGTGCCAGCAGCTTAGATCTGGGGGCAAATGGCTACACCTTC.

The CDR3, as DNA: TGTGCCAGCAGCCAGCCAACTAGCGATGAGCAGTTCTTC. It yields the protein CASSQPTSDEQFF. The rearrangement links TRBV11-1 to TRBJ2-1; 7 bases agree with TRBD2. Germline loops: CDR1 SGHAT, CDR2 FQDESV (reference sequence). V shed 5 bases, J shed 8 bases, and the junction held 6 bases outside the gene matches. The CDR3 totals 13 residues.

Of note for this clonotype: This could be a read error, since a much larger clone is one nucleotide away. The chain combines TRBV20-1 with TRBJ1-1, with no clear D. The V and J ends lost 2 bases and 1 base respectively, with 5 bases between them. Germline V lookup: CDR1 DFQATT, CDR2 SNEGSKA (reference sequence). The CDR3 loop spans 12 amino acids. CDR3 DNA: TGCAGTGCTAGACAGGAGAACACTGAAGCTTTCTTT. Residues: CSARQENTEAFF.

The chain recombines TRBV20-1 with TRBJ2-7, with 7 bases aligning to TRBD2. V gave up 5 bases and J gave up 1 base; unmatched junction bases: 11. The CDR3 covers 15 residues. From germline, CDR1 is DFQATT and CDR2 SNEGSKA (reference sequence). The CDR3 nucleotides read TGCAGTGCTGGAGGGACTGGCGGGGGATCCTACGAGCAGTACTTC. Residues: CSAGGTGGGSYEQYF.